These 13 T cell receptor beta chains were all obtained from the same sample, sequenced in a study of shared T cell receptors in the human thymus. Method: immunoSEQ multiplex PCR; TCRdb's copy keeps in-frame clones and lacks some. In the table there are 700,000 to 750,000 clones, approximately 83% of which are singletons. These data also featured in a second study, about human thymus T cells.

The sample taken for sequencing was thymocytes. These receptors were collected from a girl in the first two years of life with a congenital heart defect.

The rearrangement links TRBV28 to TRBJ2-7, with 7 bases fitting TRBD1. The CDR3 is 15 residues long. From germline, CDR1 is MDHEN and CDR2 SYDVKM. The V and J ends lost 6 bases and 0 bases, in that order; junction bases with no gene match: 8. The CDR3 coding sequence is TGTGCCAGCAGGACTATGGGACAGAACTCCTACGAGCAGTACTTC. Amino acids: CASRTMGQNSYEQYF.

The CDR3 loop is CASSSRDISGYTF. The CDR3 region has the DNA TGTGCCAGCAGCTCAAGGGACATCTCTGGCTACACCTTC. The chain carries TRBV5-4 and TRBJ1-2; perhaps TRBD1 as D (6 bases). The germline V gene encodes CDR1 SGHNT and CDR2 YYREEE (reference sequence). The CDR3 length is 13 residues. Trimming left V 3 bases short and J 7 bases short, with 13 bases between. Full variable domain (outside the CDR3, taken from reference TRBV5-4 and TRBJ1-2): ETGVTQSPTHLIKTRGQQVTLRCSSQSGHNTVSWYQQALGQGPQFIFQYYREEENGRGNFPPRFSGLQFPNYSSELNVNALELDDSALYLCASSSRDISGYTFGSGTRLTVV.

V is TRBV9 and J is TRBJ2-1; 7 bases line up with TRBD2. Germline CDR1 SGDLS, CDR2 YYNGEE. With 0 bases clipped from V and 3 bases from J, the junction kept 6 bases outside the gene matches. The CDR3 consists of 16 residues. As DNA, the CDR3 is TGTGCCAGCAGCGTAGATGCCCAGCGGGGCTACAATGAGCAGTTCTTC. Protein sequence: CASSVDAQRGYNEQFF.

Concerning this clone: The same CDR3 is also encoded by other DNA sequences in this sample. This chain uses TRBV27 with TRBJ1-5, with D maybe TRBD1 (5 bases). The CDR3 spans 15 residues. In germline, CDR1 is MNHEY, CDR2 SMNVEV (reference sequence). V was cut by 3 bases and J by 4 bases, with 13 bases left in between. In DNA form, the CDR3 reads TGTGCCAGCAGTTTTGGTCGCGGGGCGAATCAGCCCCAGCATTTT. Protein: CASSFGRGANQPQHF.

This chain joins TRBV9 and TRBJ1-2, with TRBD1 matching over 11 bases. The V segment lost 4 bases and the J segment 5 bases; nucleotides outside the gene matches: 4. From germline, CDR1 is SGDLS and CDR2 YYNGEE. This CDR3 region has 14 residues. In DNA, the CDR3 is TGTGCCAGCAGCTCCGGACAGGGGGCTTATGGCTACACCTTC. It specifies CASSSGQGAYGYTF.

This clone was recorded only once. The chain employs TRBV19 and TRBJ2-2; D is possibly TRBD1 (7 bases). CDR3 size: 15 residues. V lost 6 bases and J lost 8, with 19 bases in between. CDR1 and CDR2 from the germline V gene are LNHDA and SQIVND (reference sequence). CDR3 sequence (DNA): TGTGCCAGTAGCCGGGGGACAGAGCCTACGGGGGAGCTGTTTTTT. Its translation: CASSRGTEPTGELFF.

The chain is built from TRBV6-5 and TRBJ1-3, with unresolved D. Looked up from germline, CDR1 is MNHEY and CDR2 is SVGAGI. Trimming removed 10 bases from V and 3 bases from J, with 13 bases in between. This CDR3 region has 13 residues. CDR3 nucleotide sequence: TGTGCCACCAAACAGCCGATTGGAAACACCATATATTTT. It is translated as CATKQPIGNTIYF.

In its sample, this clone was seen once. The chain recombines TRBV6-1 with TRBJ1-2; 7 bases fit TRBD1. The trim removed 8 bases at V and 4 bases at J, leaving 7 bases unmatched. CDR3 length: 13 residues. Germline CDR1 is MNHNS and CDR2 is SASEGT. DNA of the CDR3: TGTGCCAGCCCCGGGACAGAAGTCTATGGCTACACCTTC. Translation: CASPGTEVYGYTF.

This clone appeared a single time. This chain uses TRBV6-1 with TRBJ1-4; D ambiguous. Germline CDR1 and CDR2: MNHNS and SASEGT. CDR3 length: 14 amino acids. Trimming took off 7 bases at V and 3 bases at J, with 12 bases between the two ends. As DNA, the CDR3 is TGTGCCAGCACGCGGCCGTTGGCTAATGAAAAACTGTTTTTT. Translation gives CASTRPLANEKLFF.

The V and J genes are TRBV28 and TRBJ1-3; 9 nucleotides match TRBD1. J lost 1 base, V lost 3 bases, and 16 bases had no gene match. CDR3 length: 20 residues. Germline lookup yields CDR1 MDHEN and CDR2 SYDVKM. CDR3 sequence (DNA): TGTGCCAGCAGTTTTTTGGGGGGACAGGGAAGCGTGCGGTCTGGAAACACCATATATTTT. This codes for CASSFLGGQGSVRSGNTIYF.

The V gene is TRBV6-5, the J gene TRBJ2-5; maybe TRBD2 (6 bases). The ends were cut back, 8 bases at V and 4 bases at J, with 17 bases in the middle. The CDR3 is 14 amino acids. Germline V gene sequence: CDR1 MNHEY, CDR2 SVGAGI. The CDR3 region is CASAFVGRLETQYF. The DNA for the CDR3 is TGTGCCAGCGCTTTTGTGGGGAGGCTAGAGACCCAGTACTTC.

Note on this clone: Relative to the germline gene, one junction end is altered; a read error may explain this. The V and J genes are TRBV5-6 and TRBJ2-2; the D gene is possibly TRBD1 (6 bases). Germline loops: CDR1 SGHDT, CDR2 YYEEEE. The CDR3 has 15 amino acids. Written as DNA, the CDR3 is TGTGCCAGCAGGTTGGAACCCAGGGGCACCGGGGAGCTGTTTTTT. It encodes CASRLEPRGTGELFF.

The J gene is TRBJ1-1, the V gene TRBV7-2, with 11 bases aligning to TRBD1. Unmatched junction bases numbered 13, after V lost 7 bases and J lost 3 bases. This CDR3 region has 17 residues. Per germline, CDR1 SGHTA and CDR2 FQGNSA. The CDR3, as DNA: TGTGCCAGCAAATCACCCGGGACAGGGGGGAGGGACACTGAAGCTTTCTTT. Its protein product is CASKSPGTGGRDTEAFF.